The 20 T cell receptor beta chains below all came from one sample that was sequenced in a study of regulatory T cells in long-lasting Graves disease (dated by TCRdb to about 2021). Receptor amplification or capture employed multiplex PCR. Sequencing used an Illumina HiSeq 4000. iRepertoire HTBI primers and Arm-PCR amplification of CDR3 regions were used to construct TCR beta libraries. TCRdb trimmed the raw reads at Q25, called clones with MiXCR and kept productive beta chains. Rows merge per CDR3 protein into single entries with the most common DNA and genes. A total of approximately 400,000 distinct CDR3 sequences appear in this sample, around 24% of them only once. The ten largest clonotypes hold roughly a quarter of the sample. The time point label for this specimen denotes: persistent/refractory GD, antithyroid drugs over 5 years with positive TRAb. RNA was extracted from PBMCs in TRIzol for both TCR sequencing and RNA sequencing.

The sample was peripheral blood mononuclear cells (PBMCs), taken when the disease was refractory, from a patient treated with antithyroid drugs. These receptor sequences come from a female donor with Graves disease.

This clonotype was recorded at least ten times. The V and J genes are TRBV20-1 and TRBJ2-5; 10 positions match TRBD2. CDR1 is DFQATT, CDR2 SNEGSKA, per germline (reference sequence). This CDR3 comprises 15 residues. After removal of 5 bases from V and 4 bases from J, the junction contained 10 bases not matched to a gene. The CDR3 DNA sequence: TGCAGTGCTCCGAGAGCGGGAGGGCCCCCAGAGACCCAGTACTTC. It specifies CSAPRAGGPPETQYF.

This clonotype has at least ten counts. This chain links TRBV6-5 with TRBJ2-7, with no clear D. CDR1 and CDR2 from the germline V gene are MNHEY and SVGAGI. V dropped 3 bases and J dropped 3 bases, with 15 bases sitting between them. The CDR3 is made up of 15 amino acids. The CDR3 sequence is CASSYSNQPHYEQYF. CDR3 in DNA: TGTGCCAGCAGTTATAGTAACCAGCCACACTACGAGCAGTACTTC.

This clonotype was seen repeatedly, ten times or more. The chain links TRBV28 to TRBJ1-1; 9 bases are shared with TRBD1. V trimming: 3 bases; J trimming: 11 bases; junction bases outside the gene matches: 16. The germline V gene has CDR1 MDHEN and CDR2 SYDVKM. CDR3 length: 16 residues. CDR3 protein: CASSLVRQGGFVMAFF. CDR3 DNA sequence: TGTGCCAGCAGTTTGGTACGACAGGGGGGTTTCGTAATGGCTTTCTTT.

This clonotype showed up many times. The J gene is TRBJ2-7, the V gene TRBV12-3 or TRBV12-4, with D unresolved. The CDR3 totals 11 residues. The V end was cut by 6 bases, the J end by 2 bases, with 5 bases between. Written as DNA, the CDR3 is TGTGCCAGCAGCGTTACCTACGAGCAGTACTTC. Residues: CASSVTYEQYF.

The chain is built from TRBV6-2 or TRBV6-3 and TRBJ1-2; D call uncertain. V was trimmed by 2 bases and J by 8 bases, leaving 12 bases between them. Germline V lookup: CDR1 MNHEY, CDR2 SVGEGT. CDR3 size: 13 residues. The CDR3 loop is CASSYPQAEGYTF. CDR3 coding DNA: TGTGCCAGCAGTTACCCGCAGGCAGAGGGCTACACCTTC.

This clonotype was recorded many times. The genes are TRBV28 and TRBJ1-2; D is possibly TRBD1 (5 bases). The CDR3 runs to 14 residues. Trimming took 5 bases from V and 4 from J, leaving 14 bases between them. Per germline, CDR1 MDHEN and CDR2 SYDVKM. CDR3 in amino acids: CASSPAGTAYGYTF. The CDR3 DNA follows: TGTGCCAGCAGTCCCGCCGGGACGGCCTATGGCTACACCTTC.

V is TRBV6-1 and J is TRBJ2-3, with D hard to call. This CDR3 is 18 amino acids long. Trimming left V 4 bases short and J 2 bases short, with 22 bases between. The germline V gene has CDR1 MNHNS and CDR2 SASEGT. The CDR3 reads CASSAILRTLKSTDTQYF. The CDR3 nucleotides read TGTGCCAGCAGTGCCATCCTTCGGACCCTAAAGTCCACAGATACGCAGTATTTT.

This clonotype was counted many times. The chain combines TRBV20-1 with TRBJ2-5; TRBD1 aligns across 9 bases. With V trimmed by 0 bases and J by 4 bases, 6 bases remained unmatched. The CDR3 is made up of 15 amino acids. Germline loops: CDR1 DFQATT, CDR2 SNEGSKA (reference sequence). CDR3 loop: CSARDPLTGGETQYF. CDR3 coding DNA: TGCAGTGCTAGAGATCCCTTGACAGGGGGAGAGACCCAGTACTTC.

This clonotype appeared a few times. This rearrangement joins TRBV2 to TRBJ2-7, with TRBD2 matching 7 bases. Germline values: CDR1 SNHLY, CDR2 FYNNEI. J gave up 4 bases and V 7 bases, and 4 bases lay outside the gene matches. CDR3 length equals 12 residues. CDR3 sequence reads: CASNREGYEQYF. In DNA form, the CDR3 reads TGTGCCAGCAATAGGGAGGGGTACGAGCAGTACTTC.

V and J are TRBV5-1 and TRBJ1-3; 9 bases are a match to TRBD1. The V and J ends lost 3 bases and 0 bases, in that order; junction bases with no gene match: 4. Germline V gives CDR1 SGHRS, CDR2 YFSETQ. CDR3 size: 16 residues. As DNA, the CDR3 is TGCGCCAGCAGCTCCGGACAGGGGACCTCTGGAAACACCATATATTTT. Translated, it gives CASSSGQGTSGNTIYF.

The CDR3 loop is CASSRTSGSADEQFF. The CDR3 bases are TGTGCCAGCTCCCGGACTAGCGGGAGCGCGGATGAGCAGTTCTTC. The J gene is TRBJ2-5, the V gene TRBV18; 13 bases map to TRBD2. The tail of the sequence fits TRBJ2-1 better, so the J call may be wrong. The CDR3 covers 15 residues. CDR1 and CDR2 (germline): KGHSH, LQKENI.

This clonotype was seen many times. This chain uses TRBV20-1 with TRBJ2-7; tentatively, D is TRBD1 (5 bases). This CDR3 has 14 amino acids. The V gene lost 1 base and the J gene lost 5 bases, with 15 bases spanning the gap. The germline V gene has CDR1 DFQATT and CDR2 SNEGSKA (reference sequence). CDR3 DNA: TGCAGTGCTAGAGCGGGCGGTGGGGCTCACGAGCAGTACTTC. Encoded protein: CSARAGGGAHEQYF.

The chain carries TRBV28 and TRBJ2-7, with TRBD2 as a possible D gene (7 bases). Deletions cut 5 bases from V and 6 bases from J, with 17 bases between. The CDR3 totals 14 residues. The germline gives CDR1 MDHEN, CDR2 SYDVKM. This chain's CDR3 is CASSVGGGPGEQYF. The CDR3, as DNA: TGTGCCAGCAGTGTAGGGGGGGGCCCTGGCGAGCAGTACTTC.

Many counts were recorded for this clonotype. This chain joins TRBV2 and TRBJ2-5; the D is unclear. V lost 2 bases and J lost 1, with 14 bases in between. Germline CDR1 SNHLY, CDR2 FYNNEI. This CDR3 has 16 residues. CDR3 sequence reads: CASSELTMTFQETQYF. Written as DNA, the CDR3 is TGTGCCAGCAGTGAACTCACAATGACCTTCCAAGAGACCCAGTACTTC.

This clonotype was seen a handful of times. V usage is TRBV7-6 and J usage is TRBJ2-5; TRBD2 matches at 9 bases. The length of the CDR3 is 15 residues. Germline V gives CDR1 SGHVS, CDR2 FNYEAQ. Trimming at V came to 5 bases and at J to 2 bases, leaving 6 bases not matched to a gene. The CDR3 spells CASSPSGTVQETQYF. In DNA form, the CDR3 reads TGTGCCAGCAGCCCTAGCGGGACTGTTCAAGAGACCCAGTACTTC.

The chain has TRBV5-1 and TRBJ1-2; 7 bases align to TRBD1. The junction had 6 bases not matched to a gene; V was cut back by 4 bases and J by 0 bases. The germline V gene has CDR1 SGHRS and CDR2 YFSETQ. The CDR3 is made up of 15 amino acids. The CDR3 DNA is TGCGCCAGCAGCCCCTGGACAGGAGCTAACTATGGCTACACCTTC. Protein sequence: CASSPWTGANYGYTF.

The chain uses TRBV30 and TRBJ2-7, with a weak D call TRBD2 (5 bases). The CDR3 totals 13 residues. From germline, CDR1 is GTSNPN and CDR2 SVGIG (reference sequence). Trimming left V 2 bases short and J 0 bases short, with 8 bases between. CDR3 sequence (DNA): TGTGCCTGGAGTTCGGGGAGCTCCTACGAGCAGTACTTC. Amino acids: CAWSSGSSYEQYF.

The table lists this clonotype with a few counts. The CDR3, as DNA: TGTGCCAGCAGTTTGGATCCTAGCGGGAGGGATACGCAGTATTTT. This codes for CASSLDPSGRDTQYF. The chain combines TRBV27 with TRBJ2-3; TRBD2 matches 11 bases. The CDR3 spans 15 residues. The germline gives CDR1 MNHEY, CDR2 SMNVEV (reference sequence). V was pared by 3 bases and J by 6 bases, with 5 bases of the junction left unmatched.

This clonotype has more than one count but fewer than ten. The chain couples TRBV15 to TRBJ1-3; no reliable D call. The V end was cut by 0 bases, the J end by 0 bases, with 9 bases between. This CDR3 contains 16 residues. Germline CDR1 reads LNHNV; CDR2 reads YYDKDF (reference sequence). The CDR3 region has the DNA TGTGCCACCAGCAGAGATTTAGGGTCCTCTGGAAACACCATATATTTT. Its protein product is CATSRDLGSSGNTIYF.

This clonotype appeared a single time. J is TRBJ2-3 and V is TRBV20-1; 12 nucleotides line up with TRBD2. The CDR3 contains 15 residues. Losses at the gene ends were 4 bases for V and 4 bases for J; bases not matched to a gene: 6. Germline loops: CDR1 DFQATT, CDR2 SNEGSKA (reference sequence). This CDR3 reads CSATRLAGEADTQYF. In DNA form, the CDR3 reads TGCAGTGCTACGAGACTAGCGGGAGAGGCAGATACGCAGTATTTT.